The source of this TCR beta chain is a study of neurological immune-mediated disorders. Study-wide points: None of the CDR3 amino acid sequences of expanded clones recurred across subjects, suggesting private repertoires in all groups.

The cDNA was generated by 5'RACE with 10-nucleotide random UMIs. MiXCR was run by TCRdb on the 5' RACE reads, yielding one entry per CDR3 protein. The profile covers tens of thousands of distinct CDR3 sequences, with approximately 5.8% appearing a single time and 1.3% to 1.5% taken by the ten largest. The sorted libraries took 1 million CD4+ or CD8+ T cells. In its sample, this clonotype was seen a few times. Antigen unknown. Trimming took off 5 bases at V and 0 bases at J, with 11 bases between the two ends. The CDR3 totals 14 residues. The clonotype was recovered from a woman between 18 and 29 years old with multiple sclerosis. The gene calls are TRBV12-3 or TRBV12-4 and TRBJ2-7; D remains ambiguous. Sequenced sample: CD4+ T cells from blood. Written as DNA, the CDR3 is TGTGCCAGCAGTCTCCGGTTAAGCTCCTACGAGCAGTACTTC. The encoded protein is CASSLRLSSYEQYF.